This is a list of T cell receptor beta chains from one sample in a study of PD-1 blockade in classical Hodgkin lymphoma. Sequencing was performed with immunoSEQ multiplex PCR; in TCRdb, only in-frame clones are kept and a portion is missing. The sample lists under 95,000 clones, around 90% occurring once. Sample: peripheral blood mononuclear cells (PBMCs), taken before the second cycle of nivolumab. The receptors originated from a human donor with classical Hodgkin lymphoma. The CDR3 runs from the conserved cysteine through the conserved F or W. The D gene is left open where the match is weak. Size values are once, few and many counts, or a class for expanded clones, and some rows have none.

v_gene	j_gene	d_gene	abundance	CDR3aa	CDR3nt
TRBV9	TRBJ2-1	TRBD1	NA	CASSVEGVEWAGGINEQFF	TGTGCCAGCAGCGTAGAGGGCGTTGAGTGGGCAGGGGGCATTAATGAGCAGTTCTTC
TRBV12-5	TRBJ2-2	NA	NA	CASGLWAGLAGELFF	TGTGCTAGTGGTTTGTGGGCGGGCTTGGCCGGGGAGCTGTTTTTT
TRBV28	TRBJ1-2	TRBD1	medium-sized	CASSSRGLVYGYTF	TGTGCCAGCAGTTCGAGGGGGCTCGTCTATGGCTACACCTTC
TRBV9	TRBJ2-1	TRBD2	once	CASGTRLAGANNEQFF	TGTGCCAGCGGAACCAGACTAGCGGGAGCGAACAATGAGCAGTTCTTC
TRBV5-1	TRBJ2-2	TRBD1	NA	CASSSTGGSNTGELFF	TGCGCCAGCAGCTCAACAGGGGGATCGAACACCGGGGAGCTGTTTTTT
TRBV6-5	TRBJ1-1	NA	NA	CASSYSGDPTEAFF	TGTGCCAGCAGTTACTCCGGGGATCCGACTGAAGCTTTCTTT
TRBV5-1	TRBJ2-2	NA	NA	CASSLDRVTGELFF	TGCGCCAGCAGCTTGGACAGGGTCACCGGGGAGCTGTTTTTT
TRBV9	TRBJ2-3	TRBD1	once	CASSVRGTGSPPTDTQYF	TGTGCCAGCAGCGTAAGAGGGACAGGAAGCCCCCCCACAGATACGCAGTATTTT
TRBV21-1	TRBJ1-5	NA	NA	CASSKVGTGGRNQPQHF	TGTGCCAGCAGCAAAGTCGGGACAGGGGGACGCAATCAGCCCCAGCATTTT
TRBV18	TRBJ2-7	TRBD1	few	CASSDGQGVYEQYF	TGTGCCAGCTCGGACGGACAGGGGGTATACGAGCAGTACTTC
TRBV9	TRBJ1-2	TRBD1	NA	CASSSGQAGPGGTF	TGTGCCAGCAGCTCGGGACAGGCGGGACCAGGCGGGACCTTC
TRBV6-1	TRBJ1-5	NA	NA	CASSENRPSNQPQHF	TGTGCCAGCAGTGAAAACCGACCGAGCAATCAGCCCCAGCATTTT
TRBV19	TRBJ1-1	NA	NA	CASSSDWDTEAFF	TGTGCCAGTAGTTCCGATTGGGACACTGAAGCTTTCTTT
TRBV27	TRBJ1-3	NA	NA	CASSSRASNINTIYF	TGTGCCAGCAGTTCGAGGGCCTCGAACATCAACACCATATATTTT
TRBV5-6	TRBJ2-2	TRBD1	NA	CASSLGTGGSGELFF	TGTGCCAGCAGCTTGGGGACAGGGGGCTCCGGGGAGCTGTTTTTT
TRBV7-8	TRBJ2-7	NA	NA	CASSLSRVYNEQYF	TGTGCCAGCAGCTTATCCAGGGTTTATAACGAGCAGTACTTC
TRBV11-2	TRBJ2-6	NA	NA	CASSPPSSGANVLTF	TGTGCCAGCAGCCCCCCGAGCTCTGGGGCCAACGTCCTGACTTTC
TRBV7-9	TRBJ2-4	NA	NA	CASSPGTLAKNIQYF	TGTGCCAGCAGCCCGGGGACGCTAGCCAAAAACATTCAGTACTTC
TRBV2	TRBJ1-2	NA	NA	CASSTGKKNYGYTF	TGTGCCAGCAGTACAGGGAAGAAAAACTATGGCTACACCTTC
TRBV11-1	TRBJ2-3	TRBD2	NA	CASSLTSGRSTDTQYF	TGTGCCAGCAGCTTGACTAGCGGGAGGAGCACAGATACGCAGTATTTT
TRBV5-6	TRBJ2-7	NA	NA	CASSLEAGEQYF	TGTGCCAGCAGCTTGGAGGCTGGCGAGCAGTACTTC
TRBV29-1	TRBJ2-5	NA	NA	CSVVPWGDPQETQYF	TGCAGCGTCGTTCCGTGGGGAGACCCTCAAGAGACCCAGTACTTC
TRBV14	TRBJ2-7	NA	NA	CASSQTGRGSGYEQYF	TGTGCCAGCAGCCAGACTGGAAGGGGCAGTGGGTACGAGCAGTACTTC
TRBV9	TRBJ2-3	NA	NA	CASSLQSGRAPFPDTQYF	TGTGCCAGCAGCCTTCAGAGTGGACGAGCTCCTTTCCCAGATACGCAGTATTTT
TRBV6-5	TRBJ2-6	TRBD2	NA	CASSRGESGANVLTF	TGTGCCAGCAGTCGGGGGGAATCTGGGGCCAACGTCCTGACTTTC
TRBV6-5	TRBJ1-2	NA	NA	CASSYNPNYGYTF	TGTGCCAGCAGTTACAATCCTAACTATGGCTACACCTTC
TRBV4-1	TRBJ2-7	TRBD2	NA	CASSPPSGRAGAEQYF	TGCGCCAGCAGCCCCCCCAGCGGGAGGGCCGGAGCCGAGCAGTACTTC
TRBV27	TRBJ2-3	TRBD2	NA	CASGFAGDLTDTQYF	TGTGCCAGCGGGTTCGCGGGAGACCTCACAGATACGCAGTATTTT
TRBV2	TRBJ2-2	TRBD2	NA	CASVLAGVIGELFF	TGTGCCAGCGTCCTAGCGGGAGTTATCGGGGAGCTGTTTTTT
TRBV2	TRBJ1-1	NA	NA	CASSAWGDTEAFF	TGTGCCAGCAGTGCATGGGGGGACACTGAAGCTTTCTTT
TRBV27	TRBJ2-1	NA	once	CASSFGFRAAEQFF	TGTGCCAGCAGTTTTGGATTCAGGGCCGCTGAGCAGTTCTTC
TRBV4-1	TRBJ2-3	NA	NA	CASSPLNLDTQYF	TGCGCCAGCAGCCCATTGAACTTGGATACGCAGTATTTT
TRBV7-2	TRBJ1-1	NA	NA	CASSLLWVGVTNTEAFF	TGTGCCAGCAGCTTATTATGGGTGGGAGTTACGAACACTGAAGCTTTCTTT
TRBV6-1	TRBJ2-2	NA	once	CASSELLHTGELFF	TGTGCCAGCAGTGAACTACTACACACCGGGGAGCTGTTTTTT
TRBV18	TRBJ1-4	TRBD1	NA	CASSRTGGISTNEKLFF	TGTGCCAGCTCACGGACAGGGGGTATCTCAACTAATGAAAAACTGTTTTTT
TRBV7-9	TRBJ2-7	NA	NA	CASSLVGEYYEQYF	TGTGCCAGCAGCTTAGTTGGGGAATACTACGAGCAGTACTTC
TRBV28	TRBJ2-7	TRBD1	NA	CASSLGWGGTGDYEQYF	TGTGCCAGCAGTTTAGGATGGGGGGGGACAGGGGACTACGAGCAGTACTTC
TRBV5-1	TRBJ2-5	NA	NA	CASSLVGETQYF	TGCGCCAGCAGCCTAGTGGGAGAGACCCAGTACTTC
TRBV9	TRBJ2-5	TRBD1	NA	CASSVRTGQETQYF	TGTGCCAGCAGCGTGAGGACAGGACAAGAGACCCAGTACTTC
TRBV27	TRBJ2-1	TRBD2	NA	CASSSRLAGVRNEQFF	TGTGCCAGCAGTTCAAGACTAGCGGGAGTTCGAAATGAGCAGTTCTTC
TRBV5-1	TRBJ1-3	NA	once	CASSLGPLSSGNTIYF	TGCGCCAGCAGCTTGGGACCTCTTAGCTCTGGAAACACCATATATTTT
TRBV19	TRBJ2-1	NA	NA	CASKGGEQFF	TGTGCCAGTAAAGGTGGTGAGCAGTTCTTC
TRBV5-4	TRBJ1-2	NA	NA	CASSPANYGYTF	TGTGCCAGCAGCCCCGCTAACTATGGCTACACCTTC
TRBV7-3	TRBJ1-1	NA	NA	CASSLRGGYRERNTEAFF	TGTGCCAGCAGCTTAAGAGGGGGATACAGGGAACGGAACACTGAAGCTTTCTTT
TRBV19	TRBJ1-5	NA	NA	CASSWTRLSNQPQHF	TGTGCCAGTAGTTGGACAAGGCTTAGCAATCAGCCCCAGCATTTT
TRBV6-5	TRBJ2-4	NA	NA	CASIGPERRDIQYF	TGTGCCAGCATCGGACCTGAGCGAAGGGACATTCAGTACTTC
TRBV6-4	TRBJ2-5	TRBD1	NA	CASSQDRGGQETQYF	TGTGCCAGCAGCCAGGACAGGGGGGGCCAAGAGACCCAGTACTTC
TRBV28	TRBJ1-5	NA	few	CASRPEGRRNQPQHF	TGTGCCAGCAGGCCCGAGGGCAGGCGCAATCAGCCCCAGCATTTT
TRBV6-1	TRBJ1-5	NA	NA	CASSERRGSNQPQHF	TGTGCCAGCAGCGAACGACGGGGGAGCAATCAGCCCCAGCATTTT
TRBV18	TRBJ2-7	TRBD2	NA	CASSPTSGRSHEQYF	TGTGCCAGCTCACCAACTAGCGGGAGATCCCACGAGCAGTACTTC
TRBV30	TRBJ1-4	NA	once	CAWSTGGNEKLFF	TGTGCCTGGAGTACGGGAGGTAATGAAAAACTGTTTTTT
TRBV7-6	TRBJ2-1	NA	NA	CASSLGLGISLDYNEQFF	TGTGCCAGCAGCTTAGGGCTAGGGATCAGTTTGGACTACAATGAGCAGTTCTTC